Listed below are T cell receptor beta chains from one sample, sequenced in a study of response to subunit inactivated influenza vaccine. TCRdb re-analysed the RT-PCR reads in MiXCR, keeping a single row per CDR3 protein. This table holds a few hundred thousand distinct CDR3 sequences, 21% found once. Here the sequenced sample was PBMCs from blood, taken approximately 22 months after vaccination. The receptor source for this set is a man aged 45 to 75 who received an inactivated influenza vaccine. CDR3s include the opening cysteine and the closing phenylalanine or tryptophan. D genes are given only for firm matches. Clone sizes are given selectively: once, few, many, or a class where the clone is expanded.

v_gene	j_gene	d_gene	abundance	CDR3aa	CDR3nt
TRBV20-1	TRBJ2-1	.	few	CSAKTAQYNEQFF	TGCAGTGCGAAGACGGCGCAGTACAATGAGCAGTTCTTC
TRBV6-6	TRBJ2-1	.	once	CASSRESYNEQFF	TGTGCCAGCAGCCGAGAATCCTACAATGAGCAGTTCTTC
TRBV5-1	TRBJ2-1	.	many	CASSSGRDEQFF	TGCGCCAGCAGCTCGGGACGGGATGAGCAGTTCTTC
TRBV5-1	TRBJ2-5	TRBD1	.	CASSSNRGQETQYF	TGCGCCAGCAGCTCGAACAGGGGGCAAGAGACCCAGTACTTC
TRBV6-2/TRBV6-3	TRBJ1-2	.	many	CASRRGDYGYTF	TGTGCCAGCAGGCGCGGGGACTATGGCTACACCTTC
TRBV20-1	TRBJ1-2	.	.	CSARDPRTVGNGYTF	TGCAGTGCTAGAGACCCTCGGACCGTGGGGAATGGCTACACCTTC
TRBV11-2	TRBJ2-2	TRBD2	few	CASSFRTSDPGELFF	TGTGCCAGCAGTTTCAGGACTAGCGATCCCGGGGAGCTGTTTTTT
TRBV12-3/TRBV12-4	TRBJ2-2	TRBD1	.	CASSFQPGQAYGELFF	TGTGCCAGCAGTTTCCAACCGGGACAGGCTTACGGGGAGCTGTTTTTT
TRBV11-2	TRBJ2-7	TRBD2	once	CASSSILGGLAGASSYEQYF	TGTGCCAGCAGCTCCATACTTGGGGGACTAGCGGGGGCAAGCTCCTACGAGCAGTACTTC
TRBV6-1	TRBJ2-7	.	few	CASSSVGPSNEQYF	TGTGCCAGCAGCTCCGTAGGGCCGTCCAACGAGCAGTACTTC
TRBV12-3/TRBV12-4	TRBJ1-5	.	.	CASREGRYNQPQHF	TGTGCCAGCAGAGAAGGACGGTACAATCAGCCCCAGCATTTT
TRBV12-3/TRBV12-4	TRBJ1-1	.	many	CASSPTLNTEAFF	TGTGCCAGCAGCCCTACACTGAACACTGAAGCTTTCTTT
TRBV5-4	TRBJ2-3	.	few	CASSLFLDTQYF	TGTGCCAGCAGCTTGTTTTTAGATACGCAGTATTTT
TRBV11-2	TRBJ1-4	.	.	CASSLSGLTNEKLFF	TGTGCCAGCAGCTTAAGTGGGCTTACTAATGAAAAACTGTTTTTT
TRBV6-2/TRBV6-3	TRBJ1-5	.	.	CASSYSRSGNQPQHF	TGTGCCAGCAGTTACTCGAGAAGCGGCAATCAGCCCCAGCATTTT
TRBV10-3	TRBJ1-2	.	.	CAIPNRTNYGYTF	TGTGCCATTCCCAACCGGACAAACTATGGCTACACCTTC